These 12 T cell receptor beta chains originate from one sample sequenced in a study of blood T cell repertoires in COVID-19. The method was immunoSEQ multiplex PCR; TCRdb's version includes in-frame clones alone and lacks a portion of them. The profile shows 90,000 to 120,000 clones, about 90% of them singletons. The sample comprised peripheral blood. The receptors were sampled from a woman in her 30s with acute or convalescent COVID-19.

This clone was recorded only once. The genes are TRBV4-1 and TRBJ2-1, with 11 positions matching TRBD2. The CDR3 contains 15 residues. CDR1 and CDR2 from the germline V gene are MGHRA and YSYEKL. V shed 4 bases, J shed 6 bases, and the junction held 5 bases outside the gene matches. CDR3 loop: CASSPLTSGTNEQFF. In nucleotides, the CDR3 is TGCGCCAGCAGCCCCCTGACTAGCGGGACCAATGAGCAGTTCTTC.

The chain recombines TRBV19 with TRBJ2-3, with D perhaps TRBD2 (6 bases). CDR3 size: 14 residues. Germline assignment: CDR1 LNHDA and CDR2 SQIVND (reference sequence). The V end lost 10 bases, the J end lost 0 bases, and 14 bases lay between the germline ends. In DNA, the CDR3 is TGTGCCACGGTTCCGGGGACTAGCACAGATACGCAGTATTTT. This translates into CATVPGTSTDTQYF.

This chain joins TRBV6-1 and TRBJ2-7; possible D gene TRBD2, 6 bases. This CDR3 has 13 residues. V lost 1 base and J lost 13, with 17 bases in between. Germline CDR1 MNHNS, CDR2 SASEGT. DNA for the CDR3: TGTGCCAGCAGTGAAGGTGGTTCGGCCGGGAGTTACTTC. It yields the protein CASSEGGSAGSYF.

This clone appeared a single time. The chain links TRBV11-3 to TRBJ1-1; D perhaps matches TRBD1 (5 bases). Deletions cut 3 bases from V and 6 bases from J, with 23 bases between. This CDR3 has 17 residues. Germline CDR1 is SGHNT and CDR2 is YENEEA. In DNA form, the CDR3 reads TGTGCCAGCAGCTTTATCGGTAGTTCTAGGGCGGGGGCTGAAGCTTTCTTT. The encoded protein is CASSFIGSSRAGAEAFF. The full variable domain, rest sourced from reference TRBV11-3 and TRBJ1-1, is EAGVVQSPRYKIIEKKQPVAFWCNPISGHNTLYWYLQNLGQGPELLIRYENEEAVDDSQLPKDRFSAERLKGVDSTLKIQPAELGDSAVYLCASSFIGSSRAGAEAFFGQGTRLTVV.

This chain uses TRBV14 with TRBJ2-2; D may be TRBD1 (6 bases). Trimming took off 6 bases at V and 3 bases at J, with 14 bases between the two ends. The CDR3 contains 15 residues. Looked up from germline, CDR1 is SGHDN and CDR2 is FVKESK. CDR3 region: CASSNRVTYTGELFF. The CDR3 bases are TGTGCCAGCAGTAACAGGGTCACGTACACCGGGGAGCTGTTTTTT.

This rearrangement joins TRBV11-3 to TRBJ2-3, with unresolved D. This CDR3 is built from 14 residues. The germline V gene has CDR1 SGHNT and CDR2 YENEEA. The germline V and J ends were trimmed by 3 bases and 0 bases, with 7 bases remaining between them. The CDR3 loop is CASSFVTSTDTQYF. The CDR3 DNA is TGTGCCAGCAGCTTTGTTACTAGCACAGATACGCAGTATTTT.

The CDR3, as DNA: TGTGCCAGCAGTTCCGGGACAGGGGAGGTGAACATTCAGTACTTC. Protein sequence: CASSSGTGEVNIQYF. The J gene is TRBJ2-4, the V gene TRBV6-5, with 10 nucleotides matching TRBD1. This CDR3 comprises 15 residues. The germline V gene encodes CDR1 MNHEY and CDR2 SVGAGI. V was pared by 4 bases and J by 7 bases, with 7 bases of the junction left unmatched.

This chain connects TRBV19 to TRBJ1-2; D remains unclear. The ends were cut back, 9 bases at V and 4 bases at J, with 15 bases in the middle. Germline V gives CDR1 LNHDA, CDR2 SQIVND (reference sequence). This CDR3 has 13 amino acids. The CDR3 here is CASSPGIRYGYTF. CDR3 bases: TGTGCCAGCAGTCCGGGGATCCGCTATGGCTACACCTTC.

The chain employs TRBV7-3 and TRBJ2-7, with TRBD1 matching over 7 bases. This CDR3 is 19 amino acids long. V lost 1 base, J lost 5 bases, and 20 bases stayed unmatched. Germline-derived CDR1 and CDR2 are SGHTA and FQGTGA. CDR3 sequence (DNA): TGTGCCAGCAGCTTAAAAGGAGGAATGAAGGGACAGAAGTATCACGAGCAGTACTTC. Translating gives CASSLKGGMKGQKYHEQYF.

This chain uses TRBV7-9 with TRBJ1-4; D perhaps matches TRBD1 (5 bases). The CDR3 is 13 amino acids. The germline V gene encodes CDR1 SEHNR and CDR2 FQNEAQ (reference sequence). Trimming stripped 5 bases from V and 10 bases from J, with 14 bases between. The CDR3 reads CASSNTDSSKLFF. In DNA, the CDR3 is TGTGCCAGCAGCAACACCGACAGTTCAAAACTGTTTTTT.

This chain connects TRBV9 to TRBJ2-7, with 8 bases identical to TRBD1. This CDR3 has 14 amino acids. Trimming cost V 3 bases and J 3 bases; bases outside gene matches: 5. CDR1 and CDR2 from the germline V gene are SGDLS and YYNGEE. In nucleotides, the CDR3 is TGTGCCAGCAGCGGCCGGGACAGGTACTACGAGCAGTACTTC. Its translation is CASSGRDRYYEQYF. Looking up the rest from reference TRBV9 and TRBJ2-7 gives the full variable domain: DSGVTQTPKHLITATGQRVTLRCSPRSGDLSVYWYQQSLDQGLQFLIQYYNGEERAKGNILERFSAQQFPDLHSELNLSSLELGDSALYFCASSGRDRYYEQYFGPGTRLTVT.

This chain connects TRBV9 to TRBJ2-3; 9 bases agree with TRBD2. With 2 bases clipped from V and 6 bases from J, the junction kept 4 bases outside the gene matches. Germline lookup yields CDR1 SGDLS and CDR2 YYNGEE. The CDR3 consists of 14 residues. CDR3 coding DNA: TGTGCCAGCAGCGTTTTAGCGGGAGTGGATACGCAGTATTTT. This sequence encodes CASSVLAGVDTQYF.